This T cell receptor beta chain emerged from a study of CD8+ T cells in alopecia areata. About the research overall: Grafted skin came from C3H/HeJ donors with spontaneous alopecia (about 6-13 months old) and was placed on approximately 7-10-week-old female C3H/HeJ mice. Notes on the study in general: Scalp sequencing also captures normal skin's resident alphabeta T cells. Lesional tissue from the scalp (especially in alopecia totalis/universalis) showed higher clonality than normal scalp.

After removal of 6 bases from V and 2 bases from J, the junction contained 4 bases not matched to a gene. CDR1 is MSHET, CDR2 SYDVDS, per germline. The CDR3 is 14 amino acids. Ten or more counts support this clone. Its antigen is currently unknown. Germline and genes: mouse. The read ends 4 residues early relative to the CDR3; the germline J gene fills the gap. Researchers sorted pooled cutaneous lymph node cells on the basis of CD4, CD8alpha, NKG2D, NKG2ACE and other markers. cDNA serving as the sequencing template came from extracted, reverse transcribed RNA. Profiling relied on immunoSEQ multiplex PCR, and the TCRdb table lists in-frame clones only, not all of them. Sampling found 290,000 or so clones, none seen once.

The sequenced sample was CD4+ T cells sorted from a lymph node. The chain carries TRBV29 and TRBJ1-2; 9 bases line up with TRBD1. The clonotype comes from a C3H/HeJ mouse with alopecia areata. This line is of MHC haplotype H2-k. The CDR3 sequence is CASSHGTGNSDYTF. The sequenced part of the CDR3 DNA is TGTGCTAGCAGCCACGGGACAGGGAACTCC.